The 19 T cell receptor beta chains listed next were all sequenced from one sample in a study of identifying expanded T cells in peripheral blood (dated by TCRdb to between 2017 and 2020). Library preparation was by the immunoSEQ multiplex PCR assay. Not all clones reach the TCRdb copy of this immuneACCESS table, which keeps in-frame sequences only. Checked studies attribute under half of the gap to unresolved V genes and leave the rest unexplained. The sample table contains roughly 100,000 clones; only one count was recorded for about 88% of them. About 4% of the sample is taken by the ten largest. The source material was blood. These receptors were collected from a person between 18 and 75 years old in good health.

The chain employs TRBV5-6 and TRBJ2-7; D possibly corresponds to TRBD1 (6 bases). This CDR3 contains 15 residues. Deletions cut 4 bases from V and 2 bases from J, with 16 bases between. Germline CDR1 and CDR2: SGHDT and YYEEEE. The chain's CDR3 is CASSPTGKRAYEQYF. The CDR3 nucleotides are TGTGCCAGCAGCCCTACAGGGAAAAGGGCCTACGAGCAGTACTTC. The entire variable domain, with the rest obtained from reference TRBV5-6 and TRBJ2-7, is as follows: DAGVTQSPTHLIKTRGQQVTLRCSPKSGHDTVSWYQQALGQGPQFIFQYYEEEERQRGNFPDRFSGHQFPNYSSELNVNALLLGDSALYLCASSPTGKRAYEQYFGPGTRLTVT.

As to this clone: Other DNA sequences of this sample code for an identical CDR3. The genes are TRBV4-1 and TRBJ1-2; D is unclear. Germline V lookup: CDR1 MGHRA, CDR2 YSYEKL. V was clipped by 6 bases and J by 2 bases, with 13 bases between them. The CDR3 extends over 14 amino acids. CDR3 nucleotide sequence: TGCGCCAGCAGTCACCAGGAACCGAACTATGGCTACACCTTC. This encodes CASSHQEPNYGYTF.

The sample holds one count of this clone. This rearrangement joins TRBV2 to TRBJ2-7, with 8 bases fitting TRBD2. Per the germline V gene, CDR1 is SNHLY and CDR2 is FYNNEI. Trimming took 6 bases from V and 1 from J; bases not matched to a gene: 8. This CDR3 is built from 15 residues. This chain's CDR3 is CASSGGERQSYEQYF. In DNA, the CDR3 is TGTGCCAGCAGCGGGGGGGAAAGGCAGTCCTACGAGCAGTACTTC. Filled out from reference TRBV2 and TRBJ2-7, the complete variable domain reads EPEVTQTPSHQVTQMGQEVILRCVPISNHLYFYWYRQILGQKVEFLVSFYNNEISEKSEIFDDQFSVERPDGSNFTLKIRSTKLEDSAMYFCASSGGERQSYEQYFGPGTRLTVT.

V usage is TRBV6-4 and J usage is TRBJ2-1; the match to TRBD2 covers 15 bases. CDR3 length: 14 residues. Trimming at V came to 2 bases and at J to 15 bases, leaving 5 bases not matched to a gene. CDR1 MRHNA and CDR2 SNTAGT come from the germline V gene. The CDR3, as DNA: TGTGCCAGCAGTGACGGACTAGCGGGAGGGAGGATGTTCTTC. Translating gives CASSDGLAGGRMFF.

The chain uses TRBV5-4 and TRBJ2-7, with 9 bases lining up with TRBD1. The CDR3 totals 15 residues. CDR1 SGHNT and CDR2 YYREEE come from the germline V gene (reference sequence). Germline trimming cut 4 bases from V and 2 bases from J; bases unmatched to any gene: 7. CDR3 loop: CASSTGTGLAYEQYF. CDR3 coding DNA: TGTGCCAGCAGCACCGGGACAGGGCTCGCCTACGAGCAGTACTTC. Drawing the rest from reference TRBV5-4 and TRBJ2-7, the complete variable domain is ETGVTQSPTHLIKTRGQQVTLRCSSQSGHNTVSWYQQALGQGPQFIFQYYREEENGRGNFPPRFSGLQFPNYSSELNVNALELDDSALYLCASSTGTGLAYEQYFGPGTRLTVT.

This sequence joins TRBV9 and TRBJ2-2; 8 nucleotides align to TRBD1. The CDR3 is 17 amino acids. V dropped 4 bases and J dropped 4; count of bases not matched to a gene: 12. Per the germline V gene, CDR1 is SGDLS and CDR2 is YYNGEE. The CDR3 DNA sequence: TGTGCCAGCAGCACTTCTCCCGGGACAGGCCTCACCGGGGAGCTGTTTTTT. It yields the protein CASSTSPGTGLTGELFF.

This rearrangement joins TRBV19 to TRBJ1-2, with 7 bases lining up with TRBD1. The CDR3 loop spans 15 amino acids. CDR1 and CDR2 from the germline V gene are LNHDA and SQIVND (reference sequence). The ends lost 5 bases at V and 5 bases at J; junction bases unmatched: 11. CDR3 nucleotides: TGTGCCAGTAGTTTCCCGACAGGGAGAGATTATGGCTACACCTTC. The encoded protein is CASSFPTGRDYGYTF. Variable domain in full (rest from reference TRBV19 and TRBJ1-2): DGGITQSPKYLFRKEGQNVTLSCEQNLNHDAMYWYRQDPGQGLRLIYYSQIVNDFQKGDIAEGYSVSREKKESFPLTVTSAQKNPTAFYLCASSFPTGRDYGYTFGSGTRLTVV.

V usage is TRBV30 and J usage is TRBJ1-4, with D unresolved. Looked up from germline, CDR1 is GTSNPN and CDR2 is SVGIG (reference sequence). V lost 3 bases, J lost 6 bases, and 8 bases lay in between. The CDR3 has 12 amino acids. The CDR3 is CAWRRGYEKLFF. DNA of the CDR3: TGTGCCTGGAGGAGAGGGTATGAAAAACTGTTTTTT.

The genes are TRBV4-2 and TRBJ1-5; D not certain. This CDR3 spans 15 amino acids. The V end lost 0 bases, the J end lost 1 base, and 7 bases lay between the germline ends. Germline V gene lookup returns CDR1 LGHNA and CDR2 YNFKEQ. CDR3: CASSQESTSNQPQHF. Written as DNA, the CDR3 is TGTGCCAGCAGCCAAGAATCCACCAGCAATCAGCCCCAGCATTTT.

This chain connects TRBV10-3 to TRBJ1-6; 10 nucleotides align to TRBD1. The length of the CDR3 is 15 residues. The V and J ends lost 11 bases and 9 bases, in that order; junction bases with no gene match: 13. The germline CDR1 and CDR2 sequences are ENHRY and SYGVKD. The CDR3 loop reads CASSGDRGVRSPLHF. CDR3 nucleotide sequence: TGTGCCTCTTCCGGGGACAGGGGTGTTCGTTCACCCCTCCACTTT.

V usage is TRBV28 and J usage is TRBJ2-5, with 8 bases identical to TRBD2. Germline CDR1 reads MDHEN; CDR2 reads SYDVKM. Trimming took 8 bases from V and 3 from J; bases not matched to a gene: 17. CDR3 size: 17 residues. The CDR3 DNA reads TGTGCCAGCCGCGGGAGGAAAATAGCGGGGACCAAAGAGACCCAGTACTTC. Protein product: CASRGRKIAGTKETQYF.

The chain joins TRBV6-5 to TRBJ2-5; D not certain. This CDR3 spans 13 amino acids. Germline V CDR1 and CDR2: MNHEY, SVGAGI. V lost 2 bases, J lost 5 bases, and 9 bases lay in between. CDR3 sequence reads: CASSYEPRETQYF. CDR3 in DNA: TGTGCCAGCAGTTACGAACCGAGGGAGACCCAGTACTTC.

The chain employs TRBV20-1 and TRBJ2-1; D possibly corresponds to TRBD1 (5 bases). CDR1 and CDR2 from the germline V gene are DFQATT and SNEGSKA (reference sequence). The CDR3 extends over 11 amino acids. V was pared by 4 bases and J by 7 bases, with 8 bases between. CDR3 residues: CSAKGFNEQFF. In DNA form, the CDR3 reads TGCAGTGCTAAGGGGTTTAATGAGCAGTTCTTC.

This clone was counted once. A junction boundary mismatches the germline segment, possibly from a read error. The rearrangement uses TRBV18 and TRBJ2-1; D ambiguous. The CDR3 runs 13 residues. Per the germline V gene, CDR1 is KGHSH and CDR2 is LQKENI. CDR3 protein: CASSPRSSNEQFF. The CDR3, as DNA: TGTGCCAGCTCACCACGATCCTCCAATGAGCAGTTCTTC.

The table lists this clone with a few counts. This rearrangement joins TRBV29-1 to TRBJ1-2, with D tentatively TRBD1 (5 bases). Trimming left V 4 bases short and J 8 bases short, with 14 bases between. Per the germline V gene, CDR1 is SQVTM and CDR2 is ANQGSEA. There are 12 residues in the CDR3. The CDR3 is CSVVEARGGYTF. Written as DNA, the CDR3 is TGCAGCGTTGTCGAAGCCCGGGGGGGCTACACCTTC. Filled out from reference TRBV29-1 and TRBJ1-2, the complete variable domain reads SAVISQKPSRDICQRGTSLTIQCQVDSQVTMMFWYRQQPGQSLTLIATANQGSEATYESGFVIDKFPISRPNLTFSTLTVSNMSPEDSSIYLCSVVEARGGYTFGSGTRLTVV.

The V gene is TRBV5-4, the J gene TRBJ1-4; no firm D call. CDR3 size: 14 residues. The germline gives CDR1 SGHNT, CDR2 YYREEE (reference sequence). The ends were cut back, 0 bases at V and 6 bases at J, with 9 bases in the middle. As DNA, the CDR3 is TGTGCCAGCAGCTTGGCGGGGAACTATGAAAAACTGTTTTTT. Protein product: CASSLAGNYEKLFF.

The rearrangement joins TRBV4-1 to TRBJ2-7; unclear D gene. The CDR3 has 16 residues. V shed 0 bases and J shed 0 bases, with 12 bases lying between them. The germline V gene encodes CDR1 MGHRA and CDR2 YSYEKL. CDR3 in DNA: TGCGCCAGCAGCCAAGATGAGGTGACGGTCTCCTACGAGCAGTACTTC. Its translation is CASSQDEVTVSYEQYF.

A few counts support this clone. The CDR3 is CASSQAEASGYNEQFF. For the CDR3, the DNA is TGTGCCAGCAGCCAAGCTGAAGCTTCGGGCTACAATGAGCAGTTCTTC. The V call is TRBV4-2, the J call TRBJ2-1; D gene ambiguous. V gave up 1 base and J gave up 3 bases, with 13 bases separating them. This CDR3 has 16 amino acids. Germline CDR1 is LGHNA and CDR2 is YNFKEQ.

V gene TRBV5-8 combines with J gene TRBJ2-3; D not resolved. The ends were cut back, 1 base at V and 2 bases at J, with 14 bases in the middle. The CDR3 spans 16 residues. Germline V gives CDR1 SGHTS, CDR2 YDEGEE. The CDR3 DNA follows: TGTGCCAGCAGCTTGCGCGTCTCCAAAATCACAGATACGCAGTATTTT. It encodes CASSLRVSKITDTQYF.